This entry describes one TCR beta chain. This receptor's antigen is unknown. Base qualities are missing; no much larger clone stands one base away. TCRbeta CDR3 regions were amplified from genomic DNA by means of the immunoSEQ Assay, a bias-controlled multiplex PCR. The published analysis was carried out like this. Within the assay, amplification of reference gene primers was used to estimate how many nucleated cells each sample contained. To quantify the absolute abundance of each unique TCRbeta CDR3 rearrangement, sequence reads were collapsed and filtered. For each sample, productive Simpson clonality was calculated as the square root of Simpson's diversity index across productive rearrangements. TCRdb retrieved this table from immuneACCESS and kept in-frame rearrangements only. Not all clones are present; in checked studies, unresolved V genes account for under half, and no reason is known for the remainder. That table furnishes V, J and clone size, whereas the DNA furnished D and trimming. In this sample the table shows around 130,000 clones, about 89% of which occur a single time. The top ten clones comprise 15% to 20% of the sample.

The sample originates from a study of blood T cell repertoires in COVID-19 (dated by TCRdb to the early 2020s). Some background on the complete study: Samples covering the acute and convalescent phases of COVID-19 were provided by collaborators in the United States, Italy and Spain. The material from the prospective study consisted of cDNA or gDNA derived from T cells, B-cell-depleted T cells, or PBMCs. The dataset comprised deeply sampled blood TCRbeta repertoires from subjects exposed to, actively infected with, or recovered from COVID-19. The repertoires were made available in a free public database intended to serve as a resource for research on the immune response to SARS-CoV-2. Samples were obtained from the ongoing ImmuneRACE study (first 160 participants) and from about 1,300 subjects provided by 6 global collaborators. The sample metadata nearly always contained a de-identified subject ID, COVID-19 status, age in years and sex. HLA class I and class II types, where available, came from metadata supplied by the sample provider rather than from assay-based typing. The research as a whole found: The amount of clinical and demographic metadata varied by source and participant and was provided uncurated.

Whole blood was collected in K2EDTA tubes by collaborating institutions according to the institutions' own protocols. For TCRbeta analysis, collaborators shipped samples in one of three forms: frozen whole blood, isolated PBMCs, or DNA extracted from either of those sample types. This receptor was taken from a man aged 50-60 years with active or convalescent COVID-19. Sequencing was carried out using peripheral blood.

The CDR3 sequence is CASSQESGDTQYF. The DNA reads as follows: TGTGCCAGCAGCCAAGAGTCGGGAGATACGCAGTATTTT. The rearrangement combines TRBV3-1 (or the pseudogene TRBV3-2) with TRBJ2-3, with the identity of the D gene unclear. Cut back by 0 bases and 5 bases, the V and J ends lie 6 bases apart. The germline V gene (reference sequence) supplies CDR1 LGHDT and CDR2 YNNKEL. Its CDR3 holds 13 amino acids, cysteine through phenylalanine. The sequence is cut down to CDR3 DNA, 39 bases in frame from base 1.